Reported below is one T cell receptor beta chain. The antigen is undetermined. The record originates from a study of shared clonotypes between healthy human individuals. The germline V gene encodes CDR1 LGHNA and CDR2 YNFKEQ. V was pared by 1 base and J by 0 bases, with 18 bases between. The CDR3 runs to 19 residues. Study outcomes and limitations: All-four-donor shared clonotypes had higher generation probabilities than non-shared clonotypes did.

Execution of the assay was at deep level. The repertoire was sequenced with immunoSEQ multiplex PCR; TCRdb's copy has only in-frame clones and lacks some. The data hold around 990,000 clones, with 70% to 80% observed a single time. CD45RA-negative memory and CD45RA+ naive subsets were split from the CD4+ cells. The source is a man between 18 and 35 years old in good health. Some clones in this sample may be carry-over from other donors' samples. The sample taken for sequencing was memory CD4+ T cells from PBMCs. The subset was: CD45RA-negative fraction. The chain joins TRBV4-2 to TRBJ1-4; D is unresolved. The CDR3 sequence: CASSQAFKPRLATNEKLFF. DNA of the CDR3: TGTGCCAGCAGCCAAGCGTTTAAACCGAGGCTAGCAACTAATGAAAAACTGTTTTTT.